Presented here are 18 T cell receptor beta chains from one specimen sequenced in a study of T cells after yellow fever vaccination. TCRdb reprocessed the 5' RACE reads with MiXCR, giving one entry per CDR3 protein. The data show tens of thousands of distinct CDR3 sequences, around 7% seen once. The source material was CD8+ T cells sorted from PBMCs, sampled about 41 days after the first yellow fever vaccination. The receptors come from a man in his late teens or twenties who received the YFV17D yellow fever vaccine.

This clonotype was counted at least ten times. The gene calls are TRBV4-1 and TRBJ2-7; 12 bases fit TRBD2. The junction had 1 base not matched to a gene; V was cut back by 1 base and J by 0 bases. This CDR3 contains 16 residues. Germline CDR1 reads MGHRA; CDR2 reads YSYEKL. The CDR3 region has the DNA TGCGCCAGCAGCCAAGCTAGCGGGGGGGCCTCCTACGAGCAGTACTTC. Its protein is CASSQASGGASYEQYF.

This clonotype was detected many times. The gene calls are TRBV3-1 and TRBJ2-1; 8 bases are shared with TRBD1. J gave up 7 bases and V 2 bases, and 4 bases lay outside the gene matches. CDR3 size: 14 residues. The germline V gene has CDR1 LGHDT and CDR2 YNNKEL (reference sequence). CDR3 in amino acids: CASSQTGGWNEQFF. As DNA, the CDR3 is TGTGCCAGCAGCCAAACAGGGGGATGGAATGAGCAGTTCTTC.

This clonotype was observed at least ten times. The V call is TRBV7-9, the J call TRBJ2-2; D may be TRBD1 (6 bases). Trimming cost V 7 bases and J 6 bases, with 18 bases left between them. CDR3 length equals 15 residues. CDR1 is SEHNR and CDR2 is FQNEAQ in the germline V gene (reference sequence). The DNA for the CDR3 is TGTGCCAGCACCTCAGGGGCCGGGTTATCCGGGGAGCTGTTTTTT. Translation gives CASTSGAGLSGELFF.

This clonotype was recorded at least ten times. One end of the junction does not line up with germline, which may come from a read error. The chain carries TRBV7-9 and TRBJ2-5; D is perhaps TRBD2 (5 bases). The V gene's germline CDR1 is SEHNR and CDR2 FQNEAQ (reference sequence). There are 12 residues in the CDR3. DNA for the CDR3: TGTGCCAGCAGCTTAGCCGGACTGCCTTGTGACTTC. Encoded protein: CASSLAGLPCDF.

This chain links TRBV7-9 with TRBJ2-3; the D is unclear. V was trimmed by 8 bases and J by 0 bases, leaving 9 bases between them. The CDR3 has 13 residues. The V gene's germline CDR1 is SEHNR and CDR2 FQNEAQ (reference sequence). CDR3 nucleotides: TGTGCCAGCGAGAGCTTTAGCACAGATACGCAGTATTTT. This sequence encodes CASESFSTDTQYF.

This clonotype was counted ten times or more. The gene calls are TRBV3-1 and TRBJ1-3; possibly TRBD1 for D (5 bases). Germline V gene data show CDR1 as LGHDT and CDR2 as YNNKEL (reference sequence). The CDR3 is 14 residues long. Deletions cut 7 bases from V and 4 bases from J, with 14 bases between. The CDR3 is CASTGTLSGNTIYF. DNA for the CDR3: TGTGCCAGCACCGGGACTCTCTCCGGAAACACCATATATTTT.

The chain carries TRBV5-1 and TRBJ2-3; D perhaps matches TRBD2 (5 bases). The V gene lost 0 bases and the J gene lost 0 bases, with 8 bases spanning the gap. Germline lookup yields CDR1 SGHRS and CDR2 YFSETQ. This CDR3 is built from 15 residues. The CDR3 nucleotides are TGCGCCAGCAGCTTGGGGGAGACTAGCACAGATACGCAGTATTTT. As protein: CASSLGETSTDTQYF.

The rearrangement joins TRBV12-3 or TRBV12-4 to TRBJ1-2, with a tentative D call TRBD1 (6 bases). The CDR3 loop spans 11 amino acids. V lost 5 bases and J 8 bases, leaving 9 bases between the germline ends. CDR3: CASSLDRGYTF. The CDR3 bases are TGTGCCAGCAGTCTGGACAGAGGCTACACCTTC.

This clonotype has ten or more counts. The chain combines TRBV20-1 with TRBJ2-3; perhaps TRBD2 as D (7 bases). V was clipped by 6 bases and J by 2 bases, with 24 bases between them. Germline V CDR1 and CDR2: DFQATT, SNEGSKA (reference sequence). CDR3 size: 17 residues. The CDR3 sequence is CSALIPGGLLPTDTQYF. CDR3 DNA: TGCAGTGCCCTTATCCCGGGGGGCTTACTACCCACAGATACGCAGTATTTT.

The V and J genes are TRBV30 and TRBJ1-2; no reliable D call. Per the germline V gene, CDR1 is GTSNPN and CDR2 is SVGIG (reference sequence). This CDR3 has 14 amino acids. The ends were cut back, 3 bases at V and 4 bases at J, with 15 bases in the middle. The CDR3 spells CAWSQAAGAYGYTF. The CDR3 region has the DNA TGTGCCTGGAGCCAAGCTGCCGGCGCCTATGGCTACACCTTC.

The V call is TRBV27, the J call TRBJ1-2; D is perhaps TRBD1 (5 bases). CDR1 is MNHEY and CDR2 is SMNVEV in the germline V gene (reference sequence). The CDR3 sequence is 15 residues long. Trimming shortened V by 5 bases and J by 0 bases, and 13 bases separated the two germline ends. CDR3 residues: CASSMGPGTNYGYTF. The CDR3, as DNA: TGTGCCAGCAGTATGGGACCGGGTACTAACTATGGCTACACCTTC.

This clonotype was counted at least ten times. The chain combines TRBV27 with TRBJ2-2; D perhaps matches TRBD1 (6 bases). Germline lookup yields CDR1 MNHEY and CDR2 SMNVEV (reference sequence). Trimming left V 2 bases short and J 8 bases short, with 15 bases between. The CDR3 contains 15 residues. CDR3 residues: CASSLISTGMGELFF. CDR3 nucleotides: TGTGCCAGCAGTTTAATCAGTACAGGGATGGGGGAGCTGTTTTTT.

This clonotype was observed at least ten times. The V call is TRBV6-4, the J call TRBJ2-1; 8 nucleotides match TRBD1. The V segment lost 5 bases and the J segment 8 bases; nucleotides outside the gene matches: 11. Germline V gene lookup returns CDR1 MRHNA and CDR2 SNTAGT. This CDR3 region has 15 residues. The CDR3 sequence is CASSRSGQANDEQFF. The CDR3 region has the DNA TGTGCCAGCAGTCGCTCGGGACAGGCAAACGATGAGCAGTTCTTC.

This clonotype was detected many times. V is TRBV7-2 and J is TRBJ2-7; 8 bases line up with TRBD1. This CDR3 region has 14 residues. The V segment lost 5 bases and the J segment 5 bases; nucleotides outside the gene matches: 8. CDR1 and CDR2 (germline): SGHTA, FQGNSA. The DNA of the CDR3 is TGTGCCAGCAGCCGATCCGACAGGGGCCACGAGCAGTACTTC. Translation gives CASSRSDRGHEQYF.

This clonotype has at least ten counts. The chain joins TRBV5-1 to TRBJ2-7; 7 positions match TRBD1. Germline V gives CDR1 SGHRS, CDR2 YFSETQ. CDR3 size: 14 residues. Losses at the gene ends were 3 bases for V and 0 bases for J; bases not matched to a gene: 3. Written as DNA, the CDR3 is TGCGCCAGCAGCTCAACAGGGGCCTCCTACGAGCAGTACTTC. Amino acid sequence: CASSSTGASYEQYF.

In its sample, this clonotype was seen many times. The chain joins TRBV5-6 to TRBJ1-2; D call uncertain. V dropped 2 bases and J dropped 7 bases, with 6 bases sitting between them. Per the germline V gene, CDR1 is SGHDT and CDR2 is YYEEEE. The CDR3 contains 11 residues. The CDR3 DNA reads TGTGCCAGCAGCTTTCAGGCTGGCTACACCTTC. This codes for CASSFQAGYTF.

This clonotype was counted many times. This chain links TRBV2 with TRBJ2-5; 8 bases match TRBD1. CDR1 and CDR2 (germline): SNHLY, FYNNEI. V trimming: 8 bases; J trimming: 5 bases; junction bases outside the gene matches: 1. The CDR3 runs to 11 residues. CDR3 sequence: CASQGAETQYF. The CDR3, as DNA: TGTGCCAGCCAGGGGGCTGAGACCCAGTACTTC. Drawing the rest from reference TRBV2 and TRBJ2-5, the complete variable domain is EPEVTQTPSHQVTQMGQEVILRCVPISNHLYFYWYRQILGQKVEFLVSFYNNEISEKSEIFDDQFSVERPDGSNFTLKIRSTKLEDSAMYFCASQGAETQYFGPGTRLLVL.

This clonotype was recorded many times. V usage is TRBV6-4 and J usage is TRBJ2-2; D gene ambiguous. Trimming stripped 7 bases from V and 4 bases from J, with 10 bases between. Germline V gene sequence: CDR1 MRHNA, CDR2 SNTAGT. The CDR3 extends over 13 amino acids. The CDR3 is CASKPAITGELFF. The CDR3 coding sequence is TGTGCCAGCAAGCCAGCGATCACCGGGGAGCTGTTTTTT.